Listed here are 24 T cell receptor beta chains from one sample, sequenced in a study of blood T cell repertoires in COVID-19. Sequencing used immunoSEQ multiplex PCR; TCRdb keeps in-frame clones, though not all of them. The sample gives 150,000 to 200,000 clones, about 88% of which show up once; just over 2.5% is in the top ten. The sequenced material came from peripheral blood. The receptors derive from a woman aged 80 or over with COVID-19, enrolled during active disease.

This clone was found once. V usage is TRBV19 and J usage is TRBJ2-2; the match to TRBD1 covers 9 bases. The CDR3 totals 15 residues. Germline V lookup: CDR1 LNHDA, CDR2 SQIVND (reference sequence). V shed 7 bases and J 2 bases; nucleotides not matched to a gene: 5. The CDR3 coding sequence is TGTGCCAGTACTGGGACAGGGAAAAACACCGGGGAGCTGTTTTTT. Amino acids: CASTGTGKNTGELFF.

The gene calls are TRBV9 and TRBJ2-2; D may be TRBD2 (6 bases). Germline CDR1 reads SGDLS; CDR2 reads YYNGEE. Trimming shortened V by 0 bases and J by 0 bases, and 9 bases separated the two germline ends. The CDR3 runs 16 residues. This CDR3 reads CASSVGASANTGELFF. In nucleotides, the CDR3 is TGTGCCAGCAGCGTAGGGGCTAGCGCGAACACCGGGGAGCTGTTTTTT.

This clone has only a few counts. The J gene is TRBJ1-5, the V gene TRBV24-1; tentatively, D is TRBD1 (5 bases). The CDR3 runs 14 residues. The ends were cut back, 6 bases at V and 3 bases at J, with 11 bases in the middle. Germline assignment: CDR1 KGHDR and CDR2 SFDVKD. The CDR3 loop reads CATSKDRTNQPQHF. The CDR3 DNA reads TGTGCCACCAGTAAAGACAGAACCAATCAGCCCCAGCATTTT.

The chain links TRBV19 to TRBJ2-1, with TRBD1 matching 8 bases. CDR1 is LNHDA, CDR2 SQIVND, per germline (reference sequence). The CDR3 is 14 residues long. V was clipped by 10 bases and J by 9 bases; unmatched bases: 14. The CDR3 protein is CATKPRTGRGEQFF. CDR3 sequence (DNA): TGTGCCACCAAACCTAGGACAGGGCGGGGTGAGCAGTTCTTC. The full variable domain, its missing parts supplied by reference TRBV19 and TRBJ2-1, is DGGITQSPKYLFRKEGQNVTLSCEQNLNHDAMYWYRQDPGQGLRLIYYSQIVNDFQKGDIAEGYSVSREKKESFPLTVTSAQKNPTAFYLCATKPRTGRGEQFFGPGTRLTVL.

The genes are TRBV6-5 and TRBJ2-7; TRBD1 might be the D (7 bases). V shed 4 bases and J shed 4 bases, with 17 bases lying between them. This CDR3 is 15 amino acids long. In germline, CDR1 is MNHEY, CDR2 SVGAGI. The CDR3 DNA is TGTGCCAGCAGTTGGGCGGAGGGGGCGCGTTACGAGCAGTACTTC. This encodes CASSWAEGARYEQYF.

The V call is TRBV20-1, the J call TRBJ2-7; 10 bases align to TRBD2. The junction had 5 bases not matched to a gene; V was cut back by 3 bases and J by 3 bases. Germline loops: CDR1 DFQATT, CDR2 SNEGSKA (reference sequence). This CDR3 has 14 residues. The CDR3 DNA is TGCAGTGCTAGTCTAGCGGGAGAACTCTACGAGCAGTACTTC. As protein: CSASLAGELYEQYF.

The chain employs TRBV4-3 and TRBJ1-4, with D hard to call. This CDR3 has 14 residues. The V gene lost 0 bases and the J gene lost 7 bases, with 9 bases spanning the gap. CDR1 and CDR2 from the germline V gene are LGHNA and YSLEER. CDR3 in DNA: TGCGCCAGCAGCCAAGATATAGGCGGTGAAAAACTGTTTTTT. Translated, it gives CASSQDIGGEKLFF.

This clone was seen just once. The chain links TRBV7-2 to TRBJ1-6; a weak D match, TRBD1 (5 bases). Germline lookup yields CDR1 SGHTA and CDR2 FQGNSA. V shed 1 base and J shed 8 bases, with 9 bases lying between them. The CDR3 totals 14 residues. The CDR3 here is CASSLGDSHSPLHF. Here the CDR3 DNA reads TGTGCCAGCAGCTTAGGCGACAGCCATTCACCCCTCCACTTT.

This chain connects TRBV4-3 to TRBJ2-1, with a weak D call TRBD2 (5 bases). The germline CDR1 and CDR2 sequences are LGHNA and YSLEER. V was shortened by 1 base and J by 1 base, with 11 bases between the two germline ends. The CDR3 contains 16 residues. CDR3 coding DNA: TGCGCCAGCAGCCAAGGTGGAGCGGCGTCCTACAATGAGCAGTTCTTC. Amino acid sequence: CASSQGGAASYNEQFF.

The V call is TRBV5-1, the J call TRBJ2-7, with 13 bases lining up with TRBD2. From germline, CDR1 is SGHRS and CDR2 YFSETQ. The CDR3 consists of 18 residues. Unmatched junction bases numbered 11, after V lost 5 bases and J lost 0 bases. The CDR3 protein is CASSSGTSGIGSSYEQYF. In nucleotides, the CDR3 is TGCGCCAGCAGTTCTGGGACTAGCGGGATTGGGAGCTCCTACGAGCAGTACTTC. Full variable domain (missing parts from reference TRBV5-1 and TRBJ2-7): KAGVTQTPRYLIKTRGQQVTLSCSPISGHRSVSWYQQTPGQGLQFLFEYFSETQRNKGNFPGRFSGRQFSNSRSEMNVSTLELGDSALYLCASSSGTSGIGSSYEQYFGPGTRLTVT.

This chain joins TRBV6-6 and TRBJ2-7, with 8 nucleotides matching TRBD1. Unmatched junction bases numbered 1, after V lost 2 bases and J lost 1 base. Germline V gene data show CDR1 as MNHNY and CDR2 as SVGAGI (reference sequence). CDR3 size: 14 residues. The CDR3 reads CASSYDRGSYEQYF. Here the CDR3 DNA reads TGTGCCAGCAGTTACGACAGGGGTTCCTACGAGCAGTACTTC.

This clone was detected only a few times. CDR3 region: CAISGASGSYEQYF. In DNA form, the CDR3 reads TGTGCCATCAGTGGGGCTAGCGGGTCCTACGAGCAGTACTTC. The rearrangement links TRBV10-3 to TRBJ2-7; 8 bases line up with TRBD2. J was trimmed by 1 base and V by 4 bases; bases with no gene match: 3. From germline, CDR1 is ENHRY and CDR2 SYGVKD. The CDR3 length is 14 residues.

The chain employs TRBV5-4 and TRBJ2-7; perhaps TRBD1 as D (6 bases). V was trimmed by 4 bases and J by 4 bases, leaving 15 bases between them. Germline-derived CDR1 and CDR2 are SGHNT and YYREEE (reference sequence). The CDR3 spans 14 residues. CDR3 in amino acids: CASSMPGQSYEQYF. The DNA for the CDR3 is TGTGCCAGCAGCATGCCGGGACAAAGTTACGAGCAGTACTTC.

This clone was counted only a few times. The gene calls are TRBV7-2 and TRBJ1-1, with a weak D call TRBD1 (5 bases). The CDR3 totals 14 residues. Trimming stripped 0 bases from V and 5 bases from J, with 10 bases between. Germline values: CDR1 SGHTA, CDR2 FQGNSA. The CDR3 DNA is TGTGCCAGCAGCTTAGCTAGGCAGGGTACTGAAGCTTTCTTT. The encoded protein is CASSLARQGTEAFF.

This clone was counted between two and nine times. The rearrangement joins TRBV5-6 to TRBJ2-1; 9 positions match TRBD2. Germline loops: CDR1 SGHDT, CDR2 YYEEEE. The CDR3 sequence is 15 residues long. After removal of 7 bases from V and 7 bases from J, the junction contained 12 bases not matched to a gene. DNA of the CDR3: TGTGCCAGCGGAACAATAGGCGGGAGGGCTAATGAGCAGTTCTTC. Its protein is CASGTIGGRANEQFF.

The CDR3 here is CASSESGVSSYEQYF. The CDR3, as DNA: TGTGCCAGCAGTGAAAGCGGGGTTAGCTCCTACGAGCAGTACTTC. This chain connects TRBV6-1 to TRBJ2-7, with 7 positions matching TRBD2. The CDR3 consists of 15 residues. J gave up 0 bases and V 2 bases, and 4 bases lay outside the gene matches. Per the germline V gene, CDR1 is MNHNS and CDR2 is SASEGT.

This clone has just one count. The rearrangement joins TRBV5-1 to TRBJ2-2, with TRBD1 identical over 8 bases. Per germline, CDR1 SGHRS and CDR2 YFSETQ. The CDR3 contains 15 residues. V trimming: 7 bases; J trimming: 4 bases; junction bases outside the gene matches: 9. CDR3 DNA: TGCGCCAGCGCCCCTGGGACAGGACCCACCGGGGAGCTGTTTTTT. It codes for CASAPGTGPTGELFF.

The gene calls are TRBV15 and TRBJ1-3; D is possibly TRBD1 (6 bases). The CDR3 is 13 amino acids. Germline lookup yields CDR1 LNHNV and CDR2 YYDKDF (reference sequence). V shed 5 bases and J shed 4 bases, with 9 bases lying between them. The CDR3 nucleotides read TGTGCCACCAGCGAGGGGGGGGGAAACACCATATATTTT. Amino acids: CATSEGGGNTIYF.

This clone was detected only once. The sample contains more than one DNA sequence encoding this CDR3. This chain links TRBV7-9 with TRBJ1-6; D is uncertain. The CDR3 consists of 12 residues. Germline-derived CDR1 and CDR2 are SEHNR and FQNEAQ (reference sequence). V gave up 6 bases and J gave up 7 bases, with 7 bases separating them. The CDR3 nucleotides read TGTGCCAGCAGTCTACAGAATTCACCCCTCCACTTT. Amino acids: CASSLQNSPLHF. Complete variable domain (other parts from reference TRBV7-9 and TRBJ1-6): DTGVSQNPRHKITKRGQNVTFRCDPISEHNRLYWYRQTLGQGPEFLTYFQNEAQLEKSRLLSDRFSAERPKGSFSTLEIQRTEQGDSAMYLCASSLQNSPLHFGNGTRLTVT.

CDR3 amino acids: CASSQVAAPNTGELFF. CDR3 nucleotides: TGCGCCAGCAGCCAAGTGGCAGCGCCGAACACCGGGGAGCTGTTTTTT. The chain combines TRBV4-3 with TRBJ2-2; D unresolved. The germline V and J ends were trimmed by 1 base and 0 bases, with 9 bases remaining between them. The CDR3 is 16 amino acids. Germline V CDR1 and CDR2: LGHNA, YSLEER.

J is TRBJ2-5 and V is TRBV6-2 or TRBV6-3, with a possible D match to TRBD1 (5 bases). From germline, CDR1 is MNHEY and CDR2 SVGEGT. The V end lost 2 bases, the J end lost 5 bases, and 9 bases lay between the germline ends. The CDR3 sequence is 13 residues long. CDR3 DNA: TGTGCCAGCAGTTACCGTGCAGGGGAGACCCAGTACTTC. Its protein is CASSYRAGETQYF.

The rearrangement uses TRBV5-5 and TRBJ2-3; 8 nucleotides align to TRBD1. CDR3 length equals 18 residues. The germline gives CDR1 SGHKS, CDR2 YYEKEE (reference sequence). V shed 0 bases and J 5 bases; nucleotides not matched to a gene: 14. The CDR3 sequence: CASSLAGDRRRQGDTQYF. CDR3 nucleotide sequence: TGTGCCAGCAGCTTGGCAGGGGACAGGCGGAGACAAGGAGATACGCAGTATTTT. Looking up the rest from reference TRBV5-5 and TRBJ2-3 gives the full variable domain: DAGVTQSPTHLIKTRGQQVTLRCSPISGHKSVSWYQQVLGQGPQFIFQYYEKEERGRGNFPDRFSARQFPNYSSELNVNALLLGDSALYLCASSLAGDRRRQGDTQYFGPGTRLTVL.

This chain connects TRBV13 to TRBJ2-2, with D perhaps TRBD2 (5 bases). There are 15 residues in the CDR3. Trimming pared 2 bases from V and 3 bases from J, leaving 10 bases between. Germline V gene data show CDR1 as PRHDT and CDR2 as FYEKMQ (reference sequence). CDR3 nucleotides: TGTGCCAGCAGCTTACGGCGAGCGGACACCGGGGAGCTGTTTTTT. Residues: CASSLRRADTGELFF.

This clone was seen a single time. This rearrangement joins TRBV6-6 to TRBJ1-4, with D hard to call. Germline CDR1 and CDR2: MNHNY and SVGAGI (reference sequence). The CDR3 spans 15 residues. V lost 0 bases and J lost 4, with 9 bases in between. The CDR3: CASSYSTGNNEKLFF. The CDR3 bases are TGTGCCAGCAGTTACTCGACGGGGAATAATGAAAAACTGTTTTTT.